The clone carrying this TCR beta chain appeared a few times. The data were produced by immunoSEQ multiplex PCR, yet TCRdb's version contains in-frame clones alone and is incomplete. The data contain approximately 100,000 clones, around 66% of them singletons. These data come from a study of blood T cell repertoires in COVID-19. This clonotype was obtained from an elderly man with acute or convalescent COVID-19. Sequenced input: peripheral blood.

CDR3 in amino acids: CASSPPTVSGELFF. The CDR3, as DNA: TGTGCCAGCAGCCCACCGACTGTGAGCGGGGAGCTGTTTTTT. V gene TRBV28 combines with J gene TRBJ2-2; D ambiguous. CDR3 length: 14 amino acids. The germline gives CDR1 MDHEN, CDR2 SYDVKM. The ends were cut back, 6 bases at V and 7 bases at J, with 15 bases in the middle.